This TCR beta chain is from a study of T-cell memory formation after mild COVID-19. TCRdb called the 5' RACE reads again in MiXCR, with one record for every CDR3 protein. The sample holds roughly 130,000 distinct CDR3 sequences; about a sixth are singletons and the top ten take 4% to 6%. This clonotype was seen more than once but under ten times. The V and J ends lost 5 bases and 8 bases respectively, with 19 bases between them. The CDR3 is 16 amino acids. CDR1 MNHNY and CDR2 SVGAGI come from the germline V gene (reference sequence). The chain links TRBV6-6 to TRBJ1-6; D call uncertain. Sequencing used PBMCs or a T cell subset sorted from them (not recorded which). The receptor comes from a man in his late teens or twenties who had mild COVID-19 (a few samples of this study predate the infection). Cell type and time point are not known. Written as DNA, the CDR3 is TGTGCCAGCAGTCTCTTAGACCAACCGGGGTATTCACCCCTCCACTTT. It codes for CASSLLDQPGYSPLHF.